Sequencing of this T cell receptor beta chain was carried out in a study of blood T cell repertoires in COVID-19. Study information: Researchers got acute and convalescent COVID-19 samples from the United States, Italy and Spain. Sample material is recorded as cDNA or gDNA derived from T cells, B-cell-depleted T cells, or PBMCs.

Germline loops: CDR1 MNHEY, CDR2 SVGEGT. The CDR3 length is 17 residues. Trimming removed 5 bases at V and 2 bases at J, with 20 bases between. In the authors' workflow: Amplification of reference gene primers was used by the study to estimate nucleated cell counts. Using immunoSEQ multiplex PCR, the repertoire was profiled, and TCRdb retains in-frame clones only, with some absent. The DNA gave D and trimming, while V, J and clone size come from that table. The table has about 100,000 clones, roughly nine tenths seen once. The sample was peripheral blood. The receptor was isolated from a man aged 35 to 55 with active or convalescent COVID-19. The gene calls are TRBV6-2 or TRBV6-3 and TRBJ2-3, with D maybe TRBD1 (6 bases). The CDR3 DNA is TGTGCCAGCAGTCTGAACCCAGGGGCACCCCCCACAGATACGCAGTATTTT. Protein: CASSLNPGAPPTDTQYF.